Below, one T cell receptor (beta chain) is given with its context. Its specificity is unknown. This entry comes from a study of beta chain features in type 1 diabetes. Overall study findings and caveats: In every one of the four CD4+ subsets, TCRB CDR3s were moderately but significantly shorter in Type 1 diabetes patients. There was a possibility that cDNA sequencing over-represented cells with high TCR expression. Researchers caution that PCR might favor shorter templates, equally among patients and controls.

Germline values: CDR1 MNHEY, CDR2 SVGAGI. Trimming took off 0 bases at V and 15 bases at J, with 18 bases between the two ends. This CDR3 comprises 14 residues. cDNA synthesis used the whole RNA isolate, giving expressed TCRB sequences. Samples of naive, central memory and regulatory T cells yielded a mean of around 3.7 million reads. This table comes from immunoSEQ multiplex PCR, and its TCRdb copy is limited to in-frame clones, with some not included. The sample lists over 500,000 clones, roughly a sixth seen once, with roughly 0.098% in the top ten. This TCR came from a man aged 18 to 29 in good health. The specimen was naive CD4+ T cells from blood. The rearrangement links TRBV6-5 to TRBJ2-4; D not certain. The DNA of the CDR3 is TGTGCCAGCAGTTACTCGTCGTGGACCGCAAGTTGGTACTTC. It encodes CASSYSSWTASWYF.